These 16 T cell receptor beta chains were sequenced from one sample in a study of shared clonotypes between healthy human individuals. Sequenced by immunoSEQ multiplex PCR; TCRdb stores in-frame clones only, minus some. The sample lists 2 million to 3 million clones; more than 90% were seen once. Sample: naive CD4+ T cells sorted from blood. Subset noted: CD45RA+ positively selected. The receptors were gathered from a man aged 18 to 35 in good health.

The chain carries TRBV5-1 and TRBJ2-3, with D tentatively TRBD1 (5 bases). V lost 5 bases, J lost 2 bases, and 6 bases lay in between. The CDR3 runs 12 residues. CDR1 is SGHRS, CDR2 YFSETQ, per germline. CDR3 sequence: CASRDTTDTQYF. In DNA, the CDR3 is TGCGCCAGCAGGGACACCACAGATACGCAGTATTTT.

Details on this clone: Within the sample, other DNA sequences also encode this same CDR3. The chain combines TRBV28 with TRBJ1-5; no clear D gene. Germline lookup yields CDR1 MDHEN and CDR2 SYDVKM. V dropped 9 bases and J dropped 1 base, with 7 bases sitting between them. The CDR3 sequence is 12 residues long. The CDR3 loop reads CASGVSNQPQHF. The CDR3 DNA reads as TGTGCCAGTGGTGTGAGCAATCAGCCCCAGCATTTT.

The CDR3 region is CASSTGHSNQPQHF. CDR3 nucleotide sequence: TGTGCCAGCTCGACAGGTCATAGCAATCAGCCCCAGCATTTT. The genes are TRBV18 and TRBJ1-5, with a weak D call TRBD1 (6 bases). CDR3 length equals 14 residues. With 6 bases removed from V and 0 bases from J, the gap between germline ends came to 9 bases. Germline values: CDR1 KGHSH, CDR2 LQKENI.

In its sample, this clone was seen once. Other DNA sequences within the sample encode an identical CDR3. V and J are TRBV20-1 and TRBJ2-7; tentatively, D is TRBD1 (5 bases). Germline CDR1 reads DFQATT; CDR2 reads SNEGSKA (reference sequence). V gave up 3 bases and J gave up 4 bases, with 7 bases separating them. This CDR3 is 11 amino acids long. The CDR3, as DNA: TGCAGTGCTAGCAGGGAATACGAGCAGTACTTC. Translation: CSASREYEQYF.

The genes are TRBV11-2 and TRBJ2-7; 8 bases line up with TRBD1. The CDR3 loop spans 16 amino acids. The germline CDR1 and CDR2 sequences are SGHAT and FQNNGV. The trim removed 4 bases at V and 4 bases at J, leaving 12 bases unmatched. The CDR3 nucleotides are TGTGCCAGCAGCTCCCATCGGACAGGGCAAAGGTACGAGCAGTACTTC. This translates into CASSSHRTGQRYEQYF.

The J gene is TRBJ1-1, the V gene TRBV7-9; D is uncertain. The CDR3 totals 9 residues. Per the germline V gene, CDR1 is SEHNR and CDR2 is FQNEAQ (reference sequence). The V end lost 11 bases, the J end lost 4 bases, and 5 bases lay between the germline ends. CDR3 bases: TGTGCCGGCGGCACTGAAGCTTTCTTT. Protein: CAGGTEAFF.

The chain employs TRBV7-2 and TRBJ1-2, with a weak D call TRBD1 (6 bases). The CDR3 consists of 15 residues. V was pared by 1 base and J by 6 bases, with 15 bases between. The germline V gene encodes CDR1 SGHTA and CDR2 FQGNSA. The CDR3 region is CASSLVRGASNGYTF. CDR3 nucleotide sequence: TGTGCCAGCAGCTTAGTTCGGGGGGCGTCAAATGGCTACACCTTC.

The chain links TRBV5-4 to TRBJ2-3; D is possibly TRBD1 or TRBD2 (6 bases each). The V gene lost 0 bases and the J gene lost 8 bases, with 10 bases spanning the gap. This CDR3 region has 13 residues. From germline, CDR1 is SGHNT and CDR2 YYREEE (reference sequence). The CDR3 sequence is CASSLAGALTQYF. The DNA for the CDR3 is TGTGCCAGCAGCTTGGCGGGGGCCCTTACGCAGTATTTT.

The chain carries TRBV28 and TRBJ2-2, with TRBD2 matching over 7 bases. The CDR3 is made up of 17 amino acids. The germline V gene has CDR1 MDHEN and CDR2 SYDVKM. Germline trimming cut 6 bases from V and 3 bases from J; bases unmatched to any gene: 13. The chain's CDR3 is CASSLPSQGGDTGELFF. CDR3 bases: TGTGCCAGCAGCTTACCATCTCAGGGAGGGGACACCGGGGAGCTGTTTTTT.

The V call is TRBV4-1, the J call TRBJ1-3; D ambiguous. Trimming cost V 0 bases and J 0 bases, with 6 bases left between them. The CDR3 sequence is 15 residues long. Per germline, CDR1 MGHRA and CDR2 YSYEKL. The CDR3 loop reads CASSQETSSGNTIYF. The CDR3 nucleotides read TGCGCCAGCAGCCAAGAAACCTCCTCTGGAAACACCATATATTTT.

In regard to this clone: The sample holds other DNA sequences that translate to the same CDR3. The chain employs TRBV5-1 and TRBJ2-5; weak D call: TRBD1 (5 bases). CDR1 and CDR2 from the germline V gene are SGHRS and YFSETQ. Trimming removed 7 bases from V and 5 bases from J, with 9 bases in between. The length of the CDR3 is 11 residues. The chain's CDR3 is CASSPGETQYF. As DNA, the CDR3 is TGCGCCAGCTCCCCAGGGGAGACCCAGTACTTC.

The chain uses TRBV28 and TRBJ1-3, with 10 bases identical to TRBD1. The CDR3 loop spans 18 amino acids. The V gene's germline CDR1 is MDHEN and CDR2 SYDVKM. J lost 0 bases, V lost 8 bases, and 13 bases had no gene match. The CDR3 region is CASGRDRGLPSSGNTIYF. In DNA form, the CDR3 reads TGTGCCAGCGGGCGGGACAGGGGCCTCCCATCCTCTGGAAACACCATATATTTT.

This chain links TRBV19 with TRBJ2-2, with 8 bases identical to TRBD2. This CDR3 has 16 residues. From germline, CDR1 is LNHDA and CDR2 SQIVND (reference sequence). J lost 6 bases, V lost 2 bases, and 8 bases had no gene match. The CDR3 bases are TGTGCCAGTAGTATATCCGGACTAGCCCTTTCCGGGGAGCTGTTTTTT. It specifies CASSISGLALSGELFF.

V is TRBV11-2 and J is TRBJ2-3, with 13 bases aligning to TRBD2. CDR1 and CDR2 (germline): SGHAT, FQNNGV. The CDR3 totals 16 residues. Trimming cost V 10 bases and J 5 bases; bases outside gene matches: 12. CDR3 nucleotides: TGTGCCACCCAGATGGGGACTAGCGGGACAATAGATACGCAGTATTTT. This sequence encodes CATQMGTSGTIDTQYF. Supplemented by reference TRBV11-2 and TRBJ2-3, the full variable domain reads EAGVAQSPRYKIIEKRQSVAFWCNPISGHATLYWYQQILGQGPKLLIQFQNNGVVDDSQLPKDRFSAERLKGVDSTLKIQPAKLEDSAVYLCATQMGTSGTIDTQYFGPGTRLTVL.

V gene TRBV30 combines with J gene TRBJ1-6; D gene unclear. CDR3 length: 13 amino acids. Trimming stripped 5 bases from V and 9 bases from J, with 14 bases between. CDR1 is GTSNPN, CDR2 SVGIG, per germline (reference sequence). The CDR3 DNA reads as TGTGCCTGGGCATACCCCCCCCCTTCACCCCTCCACTTT. Residues: CAWAYPPPSPLHF. The whole variable domain, filled in from reference TRBV30 and TRBJ1-6, reads SQTIHQWPATLVQPVGSPLSLECTVEGTSNPNLYWYRQAAGRGLQLLFYSVGIGQISSEVPQNLSASRPQDRQFILSSKKLLLSDSGFYLCAWAYPPPSPLHFGNGTRLTVT.

The V call is TRBV11-2, the J call TRBJ2-1; D call uncertain. Trimming took off 3 bases at V and 5 bases at J, with 8 bases between the two ends. Germline V CDR1 and CDR2: SGHAT, FQNNGV. The CDR3 length is 13 residues. CDR3: CASSFDVNNEQFF. The CDR3 DNA reads as TGTGCCAGCAGCTTTGACGTAAACAATGAGCAGTTCTTC.